This passage covers 16 T cell receptor beta chains from one sample sequenced in a study of blood T cell repertoires in COVID-19. Clones were sequenced by immunoSEQ multiplex PCR, and TCRdb holds only the in-frame ones, with some missing. The sample has a few hundred thousand clones; about 83% are singletons. The sequenced sample consisted of peripheral blood. These receptors originate from a man aged 25 to 40 who had recovered from COVID-19.

The chain is built from TRBV9 and TRBJ2-2, with 7 nucleotides matching TRBD1. Trimming removed 4 bases from V and 7 bases from J; junction bases left unmatched: 7. Per the germline V gene, CDR1 is SGDLS and CDR2 is YYNGEE. The CDR3 contains 14 residues. The CDR3 region has the DNA TGTGCCAGCAGCACACAGGGGTCGATCGGGGAGCTGTTTTTT. This sequence encodes CASSTQGSIGELFF.

The chain is built from TRBV5-4 and TRBJ2-5; 8 bases are shared with TRBD2. The CDR3 sequence is 14 residues long. The germline CDR1 and CDR2 sequences are SGHNT and YYREEE (reference sequence). Germline trimming cut 2 bases from V and 5 bases from J; bases unmatched to any gene: 5. The CDR3 region has the DNA TGTGCCAGCAGCTTAAGCGGGGGTGGCGAGACCCAGTACTTC. Translated, it gives CASSLSGGGETQYF.

The chain carries TRBV15 and TRBJ1-2; maybe TRBD1 (6 bases). This CDR3 comprises 15 residues. From germline, CDR1 is LNHNV and CDR2 YYDKDF (reference sequence). The germline V and J ends were trimmed by 5 bases and 3 bases, with 16 bases remaining between them. CDR3 amino acids: CATSHQTGTHYGYTF. The CDR3 bases are TGTGCCACCAGCCACCAGACAGGAACCCACTATGGCTACACCTTC.

The sample holds one count of this clone. The chain couples TRBV10-2 to TRBJ1-2, with D hard to call. CDR1 is WSHSY, CDR2 SAAADI, per germline. V lost 8 bases and J 7 bases, leaving 23 bases between the germline ends. The CDR3 loop spans 15 amino acids. This CDR3 reads CASSNPSLEFRGYTF. The CDR3, as DNA: TGCGCCAGCTCGAATCCGAGTTTGGAGTTTCGTGGCTACACCTTC.

CDR3 DNA sequence: TGTGCCAGCAGTCCAACAGGGGCCCACGAGCAGTTCTTC. This codes for CASSPTGAHEQFF. The chain carries TRBV12-3 or TRBV12-4 and TRBJ2-1; TRBD1 aligns across 7 bases. J gave up 10 bases and V 5 bases, and 8 bases lay outside the gene matches. This CDR3 has 13 residues.

The rearrangement joins TRBV6-5 to TRBJ2-7; D is unresolved. Per the germline V gene, CDR1 is MNHEY and CDR2 is SVGAGI. V was shortened by 7 bases and J by 4 bases, with 5 bases between the two germline ends. The CDR3 extends over 10 amino acids. CDR3 in DNA: TGTGCCAGCAAACGGTACGAGCAGTACTTC. Amino acid sequence: CASKRYEQYF.

The V and J genes are TRBV7-2 and TRBJ2-1; 9 bases agree with TRBD1. V was clipped by 7 bases and J by 1 base; unmatched bases: 5. This CDR3 is built from 15 residues. The germline CDR1 and CDR2 sequences are SGHTA and FQGNSA. CDR3 protein: CASIQDRGSYNEQFF. For the CDR3, the DNA is TGTGCCAGCATCCAAGACAGGGGGTCCTACAATGAGCAGTTCTTC.

V usage is TRBV10-3 and J usage is TRBJ1-4, with 7 bases identical to TRBD1. The CDR3 contains 15 residues. Unmatched junction bases numbered 4, after V lost 0 bases and J lost 6 bases. Germline V CDR1 and CDR2: ENHRY, SYGVKD. CDR3 sequence reads: CAISESATGDEKLFF. DNA for the CDR3: TGTGCCATCAGTGAGTCAGCAACAGGGGATGAAAAACTGTTTTTT.

The chain combines TRBV19 with TRBJ2-5, with D possibly TRBD2 on 6 matching bases. Trimming cost V 6 bases and J 4 bases, with 15 bases left between them. In germline, CDR1 is LNHDA, CDR2 SQIVND (reference sequence). This CDR3 has 14 residues. CDR3 sequence reads: CASRPQGLRETQYF. CDR3 nucleotide sequence: TGTGCCAGTAGACCGCAGGGACTCCGAGAGACCCAGTACTTC.

This chain connects TRBV5-1 to TRBJ1-4; D is perhaps TRBD1 (6 bases). V lost 4 bases and J lost 4, with 11 bases in between. The length of the CDR3 is 14 residues. Germline CDR1 reads SGHRS; CDR2 reads YFSETQ. CDR3 sequence: CASSPDSDNEKLFF. Here the CDR3 DNA reads TGCGCCAGCAGCCCGGACAGTGATAATGAAAAACTGTTTTTT. The complete variable domain, with remaining parts taken from reference TRBV5-1 and TRBJ1-4, reads KAGVTQTPRYLIKTRGQQVTLSCSPISGHRSVSWYQQTPGQGLQFLFEYFSETQRNKGNFPGRFSGRQFSNSRSEMNVSTLELGDSALYLCASSPDSDNEKLFFGSGTQLSVL.

The J gene is TRBJ1-6, the V gene TRBV7-8; tentatively, D is TRBD1 (6 bases). The CDR3 spans 17 residues. V was cut by 8 bases and J by 0 bases, with 17 bases left in between. Germline CDR1 and CDR2: SGHVS and FQNEAQ. CDR3 in amino acids: CASSLRGFISYNSPLHF. The CDR3 DNA follows: TGTGCCAGCTCCCTGAGGGGGTTTATCTCCTATAATTCACCCCTCCACTTT.

The chain uses TRBV7-8 and TRBJ1-1, with TRBD1 matching 7 bases. The CDR3 spans 14 residues. CDR1 is SGHVS and CDR2 is FQNEAQ in the germline V gene. The junction had 10 bases not matched to a gene; V was cut back by 8 bases and J by 4 bases. The CDR3 loop reads CASLQGTVGTEAFF. DNA for the CDR3: TGTGCCAGCCTTCAGGGGACAGTTGGCACTGAAGCTTTCTTT.

The chain has TRBV5-8 and TRBJ2-5; TRBD2 aligns across 10 bases. The CDR3 has 15 residues. Germline CDR1 is SGHTS and CDR2 is YDEGEE. Losses at the gene ends were 5 bases for V and 5 bases for J; bases not matched to a gene: 9. This chain's CDR3 is CASRPSGGAVETQYF. The CDR3 DNA follows: TGTGCCAGCAGACCCAGCGGGGGGGCCGTGGAGACCCAGTACTTC.

A few counts support this clone. This sequence joins TRBV28 and TRBJ1-5; perhaps TRBD1 as D (5 bases). Per the germline V gene, CDR1 is MDHEN and CDR2 is SYDVKM. The CDR3 sequence is 15 residues long. The V end lost 3 bases, the J end lost 5 bases, and 14 bases lay between the germline ends. The DNA of the CDR3 is TGTGCCAGCAGTTTTGGGCCCTCGACAGATCAGCCCCAGCATTTT. Translation gives CASSFGPSTDQPQHF.

This rearrangement joins TRBV5-8 to TRBJ2-2, with 8 bases fitting TRBD2. The CDR3 has 16 residues. V was pared by 5 bases and J by 3 bases, with 9 bases of the junction left unmatched. Per germline, CDR1 SGHTS and CDR2 YDEGEE. CDR3 nucleotide sequence: TGTGCCAGCAGGGACGTCGGGGGGGATTACACCGGGGAGCTGTTTTTT. This gives the protein CASRDVGGDYTGELFF.

This chain uses TRBV5-1 with TRBJ1-5; D might be TRBD1 (6 bases). V lost 4 bases and J lost 7, with 12 bases in between. Germline CDR1 reads SGHRS; CDR2 reads YFSETQ. The CDR3 loop spans 13 amino acids. The CDR3 DNA follows: TGCGCCAGCAGCGATACAGGGAGACAGCCCCAGCATTTT. Translated, it gives CASSDTGRQPQHF.